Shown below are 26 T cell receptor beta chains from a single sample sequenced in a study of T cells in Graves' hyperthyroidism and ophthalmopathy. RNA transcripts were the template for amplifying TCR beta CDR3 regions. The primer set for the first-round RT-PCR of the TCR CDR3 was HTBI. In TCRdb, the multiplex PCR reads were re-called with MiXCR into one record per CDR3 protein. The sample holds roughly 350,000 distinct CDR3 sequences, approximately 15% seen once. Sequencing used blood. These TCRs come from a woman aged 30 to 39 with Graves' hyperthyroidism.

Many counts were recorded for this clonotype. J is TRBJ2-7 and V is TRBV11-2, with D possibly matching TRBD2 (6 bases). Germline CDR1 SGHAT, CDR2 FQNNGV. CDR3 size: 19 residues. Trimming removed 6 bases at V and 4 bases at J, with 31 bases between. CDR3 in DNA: TGTGCCAGCAGTTCGCCGAACCTTCCTGGGAACACGGAGGGGTACGAGCAGTACTTC. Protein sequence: CASSSPNLPGNTEGYEQYF.

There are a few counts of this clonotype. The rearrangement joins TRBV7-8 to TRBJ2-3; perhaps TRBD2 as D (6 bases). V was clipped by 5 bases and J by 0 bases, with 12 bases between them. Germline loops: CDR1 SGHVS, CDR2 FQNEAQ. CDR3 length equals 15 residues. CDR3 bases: TGTGCCAGCAGCGAAGGAGGGACTAGCACAGATACGCAGTATTTT. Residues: CASSEGGTSTDTQYF.

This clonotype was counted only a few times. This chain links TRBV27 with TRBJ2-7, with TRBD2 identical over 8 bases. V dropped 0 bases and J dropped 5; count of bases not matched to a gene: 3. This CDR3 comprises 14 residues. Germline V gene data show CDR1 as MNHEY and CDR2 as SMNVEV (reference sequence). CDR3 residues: CASSLSGTSHEQYF. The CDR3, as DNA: TGTGCCAGCAGTTTATCCGGGACTAGTCACGAGCAGTACTTC.

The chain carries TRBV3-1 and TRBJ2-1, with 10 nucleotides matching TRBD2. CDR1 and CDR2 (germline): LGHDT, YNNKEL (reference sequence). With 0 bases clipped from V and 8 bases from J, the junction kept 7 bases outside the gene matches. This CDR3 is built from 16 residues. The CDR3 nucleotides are TGTGCCAGCAGCCAAGACAGTAGCGGGAGGTTCGATGAGCAGTTCTTC. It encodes CASSQDSSGRFDEQFF.

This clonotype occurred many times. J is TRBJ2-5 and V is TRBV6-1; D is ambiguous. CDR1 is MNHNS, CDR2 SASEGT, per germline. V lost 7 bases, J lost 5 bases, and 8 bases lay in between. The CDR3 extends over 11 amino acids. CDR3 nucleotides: TGTGCCAGCATCAAGCAGGAGACCCAGTACTTC. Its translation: CASIKQETQYF.

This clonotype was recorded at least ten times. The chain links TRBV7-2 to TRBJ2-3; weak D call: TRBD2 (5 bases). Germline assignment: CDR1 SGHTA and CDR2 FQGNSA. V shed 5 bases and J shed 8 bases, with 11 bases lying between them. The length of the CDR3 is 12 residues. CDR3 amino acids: CASSVPRATQYF. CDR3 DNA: TGTGCCAGCAGCGTCCCGAGGGCTACGCAGTATTTT. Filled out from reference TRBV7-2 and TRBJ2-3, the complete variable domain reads GAGVSQSPSNKVTEKGKDVELRCDPISGHTALYWYRQSLGQGLEFLIYFQGNSAPDKSGLPSDRFSAERTGGSVSTLTIQRTQQEDSAVYLCASSVPRATQYFGPGTRLTVL.

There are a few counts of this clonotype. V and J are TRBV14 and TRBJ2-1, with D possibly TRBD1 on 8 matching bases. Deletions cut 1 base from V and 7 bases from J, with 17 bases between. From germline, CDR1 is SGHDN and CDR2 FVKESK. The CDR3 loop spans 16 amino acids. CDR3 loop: CASSQAYRGGANEQFF. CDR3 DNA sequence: TGTGCCAGCAGCCAAGCATACAGGGGGGGGGCGAATGAGCAGTTCTTC.

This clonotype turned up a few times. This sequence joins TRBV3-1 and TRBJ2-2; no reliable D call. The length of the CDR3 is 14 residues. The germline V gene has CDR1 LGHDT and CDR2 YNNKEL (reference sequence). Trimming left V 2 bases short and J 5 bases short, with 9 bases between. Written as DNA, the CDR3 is TGTGCCAGCAGCCAATTTATGCGGACCGGGGAGCTGTTTTTT. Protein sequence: CASSQFMRTGELFF.

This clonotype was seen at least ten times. DNA for the CDR3: TGTGCCATCAGCCTAGTACAGGGCCCGAACACTGAAGCTTTCTTT. This encodes CAISLVQGPNTEAFF. The chain has TRBV10-3 and TRBJ1-1; tentative D call: TRBD1 (6 bases). Per the germline V gene, CDR1 is ENHRY and CDR2 is SYGVKD. The CDR3 consists of 15 residues. V gave up 6 bases and J gave up 1 base, with 15 bases separating them.

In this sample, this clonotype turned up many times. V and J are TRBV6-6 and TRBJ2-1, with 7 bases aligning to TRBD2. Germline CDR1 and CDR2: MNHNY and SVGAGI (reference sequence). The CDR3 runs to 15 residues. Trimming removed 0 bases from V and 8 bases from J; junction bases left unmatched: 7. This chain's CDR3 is CASSYSGLGPYEQFF. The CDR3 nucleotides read TGTGCCAGCAGTTACTCAGGACTAGGCCCCTATGAGCAGTTCTTC.

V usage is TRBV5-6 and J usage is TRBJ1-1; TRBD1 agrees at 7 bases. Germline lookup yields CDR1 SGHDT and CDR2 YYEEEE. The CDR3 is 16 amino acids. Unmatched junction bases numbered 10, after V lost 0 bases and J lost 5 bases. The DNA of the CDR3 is TGTGCCAGCAGCTTGGAGGGCAGGGGGTTAGGGACTGAAGCTTTCTTT. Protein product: CASSLEGRGLGTEAFF.

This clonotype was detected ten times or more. The CDR3 protein is CASSDRGGLNTEAFF. In nucleotides, the CDR3 is TGTGCCAGCAGTGATAGAGGGGGATTAAACACTGAAGCTTTCTTT. The J gene is TRBJ1-1, the V gene TRBV6-1; TRBD1 might be the D (6 bases). V lost 3 bases to trimming and J lost 2 bases, with 13 bases between them. CDR1 MNHNS and CDR2 SASEGT come from the germline V gene. This CDR3 has 15 amino acids.

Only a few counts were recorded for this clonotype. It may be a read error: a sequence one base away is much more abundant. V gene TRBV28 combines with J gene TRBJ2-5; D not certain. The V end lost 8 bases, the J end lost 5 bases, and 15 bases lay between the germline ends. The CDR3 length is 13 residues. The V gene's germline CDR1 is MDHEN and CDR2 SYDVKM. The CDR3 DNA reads TGTGCCAGCGTTCGAGCCCCGGGCGAGACCCAGTACTTC. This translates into CASVRAPGETQYF.

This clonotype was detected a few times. CDR3 sequence: CASSRVSGTNTEAFF. The CDR3 bases are TGTGCCAGCAGCCGAGTTTCGGGGACCAACACTGAAGCTTTCTTT. This chain joins TRBV12-3 or TRBV12-4 and TRBJ1-1, with D tentatively TRBD1 (5 bases). V shed 6 bases and J shed 2 bases, with 16 bases lying between them. CDR3 length: 15 residues.

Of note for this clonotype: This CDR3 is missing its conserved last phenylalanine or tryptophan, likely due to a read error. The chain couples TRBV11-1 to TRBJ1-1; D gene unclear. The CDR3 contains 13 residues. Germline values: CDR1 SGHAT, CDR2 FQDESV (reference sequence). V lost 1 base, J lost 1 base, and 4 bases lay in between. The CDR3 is CASSLGGNTEAFL. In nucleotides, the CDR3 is TGTGCCAGCAGCTTAGGCGGGAACACTGAAGCTTTCCTT.

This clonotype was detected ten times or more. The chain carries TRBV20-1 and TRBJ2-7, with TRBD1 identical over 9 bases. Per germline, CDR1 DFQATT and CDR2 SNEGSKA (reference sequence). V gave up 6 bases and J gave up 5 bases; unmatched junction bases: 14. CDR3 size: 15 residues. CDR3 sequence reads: CSAAPLRDRENEQYF. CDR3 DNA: TGCAGTGCGGCGCCCCTCCGGGACAGGGAAAACGAGCAGTACTTC.

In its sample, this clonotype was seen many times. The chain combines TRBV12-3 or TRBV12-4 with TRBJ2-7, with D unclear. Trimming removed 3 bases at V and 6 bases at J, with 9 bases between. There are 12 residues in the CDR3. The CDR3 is CASSFLPGEQYF. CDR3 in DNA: TGTGCCAGCAGTTTTTTGCCCGGCGAGCAGTACTTC.

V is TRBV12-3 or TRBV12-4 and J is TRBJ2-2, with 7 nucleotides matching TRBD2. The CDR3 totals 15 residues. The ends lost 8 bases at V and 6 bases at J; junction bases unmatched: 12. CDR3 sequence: CASGTWRERSGELFF. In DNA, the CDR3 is TGTGCCAGCGGCACGTGGCGGGAGAGGTCCGGGGAGCTGTTTTTT.

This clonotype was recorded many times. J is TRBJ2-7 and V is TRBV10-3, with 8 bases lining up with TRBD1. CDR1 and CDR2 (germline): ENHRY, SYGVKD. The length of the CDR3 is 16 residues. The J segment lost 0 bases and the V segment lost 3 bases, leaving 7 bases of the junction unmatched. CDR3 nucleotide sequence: TGTGCCATCAGTGAATTCGTGGGGACAGGCTCCTACGAGCAGTACTTC. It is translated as CAISEFVGTGSYEQYF.

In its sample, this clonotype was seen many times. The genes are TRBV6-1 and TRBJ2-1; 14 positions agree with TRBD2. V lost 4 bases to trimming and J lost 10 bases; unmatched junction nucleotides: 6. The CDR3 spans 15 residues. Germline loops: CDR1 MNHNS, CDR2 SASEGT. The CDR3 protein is CASSGGTSGSGEQFF. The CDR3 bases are TGTGCCAGCAGTGGGGGGACTAGCGGGAGTGGGGAGCAGTTCTTC.

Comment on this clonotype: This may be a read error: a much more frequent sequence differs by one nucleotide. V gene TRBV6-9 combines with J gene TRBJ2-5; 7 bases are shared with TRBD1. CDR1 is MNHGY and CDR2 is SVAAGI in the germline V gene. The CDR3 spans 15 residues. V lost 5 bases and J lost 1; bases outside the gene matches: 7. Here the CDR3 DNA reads TGTGCCAGCAGTATCCGACGGACAGGCCAAGAGACCCAGTACTTC. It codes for CASSIRRTGQETQYF.

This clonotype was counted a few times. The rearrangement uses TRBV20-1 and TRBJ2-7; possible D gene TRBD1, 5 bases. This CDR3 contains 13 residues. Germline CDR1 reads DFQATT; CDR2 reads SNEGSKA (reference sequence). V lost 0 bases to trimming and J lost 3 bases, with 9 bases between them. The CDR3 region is CSARETADYEQYF. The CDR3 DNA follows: TGCAGTGCTAGAGAGACAGCAGACTACGAGCAGTACTTC.

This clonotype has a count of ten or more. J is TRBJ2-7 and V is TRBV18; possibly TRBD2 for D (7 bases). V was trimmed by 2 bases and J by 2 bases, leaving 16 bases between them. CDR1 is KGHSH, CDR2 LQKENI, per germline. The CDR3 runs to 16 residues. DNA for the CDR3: TGTGCCAGCTCACCAGGGAGGGCGTCAGGGGCCTACGAGCAGTACTTC. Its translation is CASSPGRASGAYEQYF. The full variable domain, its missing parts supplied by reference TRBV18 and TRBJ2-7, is NAGVMQNPRHLVRRRGQEARLRCSPMKGHSHVYWYRQLPEEGLKFMVYLQKENIIDESGMPKERFSAEFPKEGPSILRIQQVVRGDSAAYFCASSPGRASGAYEQYFGPGTRLTVT.

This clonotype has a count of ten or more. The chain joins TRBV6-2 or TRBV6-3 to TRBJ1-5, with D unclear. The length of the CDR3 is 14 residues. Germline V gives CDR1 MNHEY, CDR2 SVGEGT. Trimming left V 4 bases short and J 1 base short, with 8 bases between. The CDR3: CASSWAQSNQPQHF. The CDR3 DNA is TGTGCCAGCAGTTGGGCTCAGAGCAATCAGCCCCAGCATTTT.

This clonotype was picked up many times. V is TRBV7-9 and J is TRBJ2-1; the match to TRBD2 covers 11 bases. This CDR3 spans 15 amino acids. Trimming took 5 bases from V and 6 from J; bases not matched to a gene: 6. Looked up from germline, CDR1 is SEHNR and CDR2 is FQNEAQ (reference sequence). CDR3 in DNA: TGTGCCAGCAGCGAGGGACTAGCGGAGGCCAATGAGCAGTTCTTC. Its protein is CASSEGLAEANEQFF.

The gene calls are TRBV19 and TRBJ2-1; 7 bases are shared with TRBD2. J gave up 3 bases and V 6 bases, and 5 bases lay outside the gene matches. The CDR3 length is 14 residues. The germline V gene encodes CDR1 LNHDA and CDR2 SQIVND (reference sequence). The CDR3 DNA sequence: TGTGCCAGTAGGTGGGGGGACTACTACAATGAGCAGTTCTTC. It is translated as CASRWGDYYNEQFF.